This section outlines one T cell receptor (beta chain) sequence together with its context. The table lists this clonotype with a few counts. The antigen it binds to is not known. No per-base quality is available; no much larger clone lies one base away. V sheds 0 bases and J sheds 1 base, leaving 19 bases between their ends. Spanning cysteine to phenylalanine, the CDR3 consists of 18 amino acids. The sequence is cut down to CDR3 DNA, 54 bases in frame from base 1. In the germline V gene (reference sequence), CDR1 corresponds to DFQATT and CDR2 to SNEGSKA. The sample's treatment or condition, from its label and the paper: allogeneic hematopoietic cell transplantation with graft depleted of TCRalphabeta T cells and CD19 B cells. TCRalphabeta/CD19-depleted allogeneic hematopoietic cell grafts were given to the transplant recipients, all of whom were children. Receptor libraries were prepared by PCR. Sequenced using an Illumina HiSeq 2500. Molecular barcoding was employed in the preparation of TCR libraries, with unique molecular identifiers being used to normalize TCRbeta repertoire quantification. TCRdb applied fastp at Q25 and MiXCR to the public reads, then kept only in-frame beta chains. Every distinct CDR3 protein forms one entry, paired with its most common genes and DNA. In all, the sample holds about 600,000 distinct CDR3 sequences, and about an eighth of those were seen once. The ten top clones hold around 2.2% of the sample.

These data come from a study of T-cell reconstitution after alpha-beta-depleted transplantation in children (dated by TCRdb to the mid-2010s). Some background on the complete study: Using TCR repertoire profiling, the study followed T-cell immune reconstitution in a quantitative way in children after TCRalphabeta/CD19-depleted allogeneic hematopoietic cell transplantation. Results and caveats for the whole study, not just this receptor: Hyperexpanded clone frequencies declined over subsequent months; after one year, T-cell counts and TCRbeta diversity were mostly attributed to newly produced T cells. In some patients, high TCRbeta diversity at day 60 was attributed to recipient T cells and intrathymic progenitors that had survived conditioning. The apparently early alphabetaT-cell count recovery about two months after transplant was reportedly dependent on only several hundred rapidly expanded clones derived from non-depleted graft cells.

Here the chain combines TRBV20-1 and TRBJ1-5; a weak D assignment points to TRBD1 (5 bases agree). The sequence was collected from a male patient younger than 18 who had a stem cell transplant for acute myeloid leukemia, so the T cells may come from the graft donor. The sequencing here drew on PBMCs, mostly from graft donor cells, taken 360 days after TCRalphabeta/CD19-depleted stem cell transplant. The CDR3 in this case is CSAREAIVAAGSNQPQHF. The nucleotide sequence reads as follows: TGCAGTGCTAGAGAGGCAATTGTGGCGGCAGGGAGCAATCAGCCCCAGCATTTT.